This is a list of T cell receptor beta chains from one sample in a study of radiation and T cells in renal cell carcinoma. Assay used: immunoSEQ multiplex PCR; TCRdb lists only in-frame clones, some missing. Among some 30,000 clones listed, approximately 84% were seen once. The sample consisted of blood, taken from a patient whose treatment included radiotherapy and nephrectomy. The receptors come from a man aged 55 to 70 with renal cell carcinoma. Each CDR3 is given with its conserved first and last residue.

J gene,V gene,CDR3 protein
TRBJ2-5,TRBV7-6,CASSFQFGSGETQYF
TRBJ1-2,TRBV5-1,CASSNRPRYYGYTF
TRBJ1-1,TRBV10-3,CAISESGGLNTEAFF
TRBJ2-1,TRBV6-5,CASSYWGTTFF
TRBJ2-7,TRBV27,CASSSPSASRGYEQYF
TRBJ2-3,TRBV7-8,CASSLDRTPTDTQYF
TRBJ1-5,TRBV6-5,CASSATAGNQPQHF
TRBJ2-2,TRBV6-4,CASSAQGANTGELFF
TRBJ1-2,TRBV7-2,CASSISGDGYTF
TRBJ2-3,TRBV5-8,CASSLRGTQGTQYF
TRBJ2-2,TRBV7-8,CASSPWGELVGELFF
TRBJ1-1,TRBV4-1,CASSQLNTEAFF
TRBJ2-4,TRBV5-4,CASSLWEEALQNIQYF
TRBJ2-1,TRBV4-1,CASSQEWTSGRGSYNEQFF
TRBJ2-7,TRBV2,CASVDDRSYEQYF
TRBJ1-1,TRBV27,CASSLSKWQNTEAFF
TRBJ1-2,TRBV19,CASQAWTDLNYGYTF
TRBJ2-7,TRBV19,CASSSKGLRDAYEQYF
TRBJ1-4,TRBV2,CASSVATGREKLFF
TRBJ2-7,TRBV7-9,CASSSFRDRGLYEQYF
TRBJ2-2,TRBV7-9,CASSLDGSAYTGELFF
TRBJ1-1,TRBV18,CASDPGTRDFTEAFF
.,TRBV7-2,CASSLTSYEQYF
TRBJ2-3,TRBV4-3,CASSQDPPGLVGSDTQYF
TRBJ2-6,TRBV15,CATSSYRGPGANVLTF
TRBJ2-7,TRBV15,CATSRARLGTYEQYF
TRBJ1-1,TRBV27,CASSGGQGAFVGYTEAFF
TRBJ2-3,TRBV11-2,CASSRTEKKDTQYF
TRBJ2-5,TRBV5-4,CASSPGPAETQYF
TRBJ2-1,TRBV5-1,CASSGAGGSYNEQFF
TRBJ1-2,TRBV4-1,CASSQGRQIIYGYTF
TRBJ2-1,TRBV5-1,CASSLATNNEQFF
TRBJ2-1,TRBV7-6,CASSSLAGGYNEQFF
TRBJ1-4,TRBV6-5,CASSYSGQEKLFF
TRBJ1-2,TRBV19,CASSLTGAGYGYTF
TRBJ2-5,TRBV4-1,CASSLDGGGGKTQYF
TRBJ2-7,TRBV9,CASIPEKQYEQYF
TRBJ2-7,TRBV5-1,CASSLTGEPYEQYF
TRBJ2-7,TRBV5-5,CASSLIQPYEQYF
TRBJ2-3,TRBV5-4,CASSTTSGADGDTQYF
TRBJ2-1,TRBV29-1,CSTRTTSGRAGYNEQFF
TRBJ2-1,TRBV27,CASSPTVEAYNEQFF
TRBJ2-7,TRBV7-2,CASARWESYEQYF
TRBJ2-5,TRBV7-8,CASSFLQQTGRETQYF
TRBJ2-1,TRBV4-3,CASSQDDLGTSGRAWVNEQFF
TRBJ2-1,TRBV6-1,CASSDPGQAHNEQFF
TRBJ1-1,TRBV5-1,CASSPGTGGAVTEAFF
TRBJ1-1,TRBV18,CASSPGGNTEAFF
TRBJ2-7,TRBV10-3,CAITRGTGPYEQYF
TRBJ2-3,TRBV29-1,CSVEAPGTGGTTDTQYF
TRBJ1-2,TRBV7-9,CASSLAGGNYGYTF
TRBJ2-7,TRBV10-3,CAISEGDTRGYEQYF
TRBJ1-5,TRBV12-5,CASGRDRNNQPQHF
TRBJ1-5,TRBV4-2,CASSLLTGGGPQHF
TRBJ2-3,TRBV4-1,CASSQALGQGFTDTQYF
.,TRBV6-5,CASRPRTARDEQYF
TRBJ2-6,TRBV29-1,CSVVFAGALSGANVLTF